This T cell receptor beta chain is drawn from a study of OX40 agonist ivuxolimab in advanced cancers. Turning to the study itself: Past anti-PD-1, anti-PD-L1 or anti-CTLA-4 therapy was accepted, and 35% to 45% had received some.

The study, taken as a whole, reports: With doses of 0.1-3.0 mg/kg, partial responders showed among the lowest clonal expansion. Expanded clones tended on average to be more numerous among CD8+ T cells than CD4+. No determination was made of the antigen specificity of the expanded peripheral T cells.

The repertoire was sequenced with immunoSEQ multiplex PCR; TCRdb's copy has only in-frame clones and lacks some. This sample has 60,000 to 85,000 clones, with 88% found just once. As regards this clone: Its target is unknown.

V was clipped by 3 bases and J by 4 bases; unmatched bases: 7. This CDR3 is 15 amino acids long. Germline CDR1 and CDR2: KGHSH and LQKENI. This clonotype originated in an adult with an advanced solid tumor such as melanoma, head and neck, liver or kidney cancer. J is TRBJ1-2 and V is TRBV18; 8 bases agree with TRBD1. The sequences come from CD4+ or CD8+ T cells sorted from blood, collected in a trial of the OX40 agonist ivuxolimab. CDR3 sequence reads: CASSPGATGAYGYTF. Written as DNA, the CDR3 is TGTGCCAGCTCACCGGGCGCGACAGGGGCCTATGGCTACACCTTC.